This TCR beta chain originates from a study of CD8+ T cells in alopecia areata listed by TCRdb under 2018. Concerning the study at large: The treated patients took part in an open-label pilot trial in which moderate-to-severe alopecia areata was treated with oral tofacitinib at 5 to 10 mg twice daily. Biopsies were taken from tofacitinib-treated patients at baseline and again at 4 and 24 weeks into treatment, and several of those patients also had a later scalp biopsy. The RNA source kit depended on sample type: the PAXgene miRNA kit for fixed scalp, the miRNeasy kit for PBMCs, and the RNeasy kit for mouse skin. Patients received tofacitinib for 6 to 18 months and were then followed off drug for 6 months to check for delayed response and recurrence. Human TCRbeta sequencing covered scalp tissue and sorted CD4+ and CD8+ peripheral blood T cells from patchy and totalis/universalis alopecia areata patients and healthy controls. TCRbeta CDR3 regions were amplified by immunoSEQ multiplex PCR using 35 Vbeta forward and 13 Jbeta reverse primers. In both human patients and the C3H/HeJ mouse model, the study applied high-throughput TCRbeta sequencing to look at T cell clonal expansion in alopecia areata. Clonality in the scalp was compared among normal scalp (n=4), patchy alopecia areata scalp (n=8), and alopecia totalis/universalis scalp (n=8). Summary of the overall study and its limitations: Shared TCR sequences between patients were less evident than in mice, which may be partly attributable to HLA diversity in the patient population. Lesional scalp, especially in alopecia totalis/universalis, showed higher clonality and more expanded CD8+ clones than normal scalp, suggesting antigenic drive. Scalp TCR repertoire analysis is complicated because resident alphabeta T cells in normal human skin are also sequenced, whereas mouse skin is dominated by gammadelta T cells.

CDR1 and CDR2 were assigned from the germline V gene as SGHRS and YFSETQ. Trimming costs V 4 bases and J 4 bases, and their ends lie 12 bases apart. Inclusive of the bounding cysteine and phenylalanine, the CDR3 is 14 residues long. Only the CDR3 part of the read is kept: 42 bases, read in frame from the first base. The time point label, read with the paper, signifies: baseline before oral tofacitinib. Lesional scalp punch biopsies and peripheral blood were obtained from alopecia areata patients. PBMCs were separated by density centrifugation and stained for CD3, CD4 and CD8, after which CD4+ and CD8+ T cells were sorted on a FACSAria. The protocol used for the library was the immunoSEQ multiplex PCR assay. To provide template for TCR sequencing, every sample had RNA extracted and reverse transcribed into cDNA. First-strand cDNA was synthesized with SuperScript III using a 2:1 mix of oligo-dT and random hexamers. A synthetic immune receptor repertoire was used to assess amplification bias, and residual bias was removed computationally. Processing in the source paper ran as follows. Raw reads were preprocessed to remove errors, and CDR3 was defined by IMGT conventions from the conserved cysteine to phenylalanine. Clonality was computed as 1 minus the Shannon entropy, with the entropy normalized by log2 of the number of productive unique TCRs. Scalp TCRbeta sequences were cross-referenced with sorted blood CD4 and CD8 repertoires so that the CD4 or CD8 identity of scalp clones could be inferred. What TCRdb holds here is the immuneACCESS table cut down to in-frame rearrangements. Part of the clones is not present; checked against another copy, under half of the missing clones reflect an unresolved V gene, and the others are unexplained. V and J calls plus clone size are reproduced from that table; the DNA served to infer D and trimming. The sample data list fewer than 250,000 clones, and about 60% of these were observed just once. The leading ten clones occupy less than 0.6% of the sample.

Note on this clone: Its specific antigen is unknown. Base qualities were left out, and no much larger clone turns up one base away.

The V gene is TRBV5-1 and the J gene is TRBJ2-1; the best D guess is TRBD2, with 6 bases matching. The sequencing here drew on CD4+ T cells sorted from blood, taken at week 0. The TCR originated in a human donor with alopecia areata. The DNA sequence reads TGCGCCAGCAGCCCCCGCGGGGAATACAATGAGCAGTTCTTC. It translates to CASSPRGEYNEQFF.